These 13 T cell receptor beta chains came from one sample sequenced in a study of cytomegalovirus exposure and HLA in healthy donors. Amplification used 60 Vbeta primers and 13 Jbeta primers. This table comes from immunoSEQ multiplex PCR, and its TCRdb copy is limited to in-frame clones, with some not included. The data contain about 120,000 clones, 65% to 85% of them singletons. The sequenced material came from PBMCs. The source is a man aged 45-65 years in good health and CMV-seropositive.

The chain has TRBV11-2 and TRBJ2-5, with D perhaps matching TRBD2 (5 bases). Deletions cut 4 bases from V and 2 bases from J, with 8 bases between. Germline CDR1 reads SGHAT; CDR2 reads FQNNGV. The CDR3 has 13 amino acids. For the CDR3, the DNA is TGTGCCAGCAGCTACACGGGGCAAGAGACCCAGTACTTC. As protein: CASSYTGQETQYF.

The V gene is TRBV19, the J gene TRBJ2-5; 7 bases fit TRBD1. The V gene's germline CDR1 is LNHDA and CDR2 SQIVND (reference sequence). This CDR3 spans 16 amino acids. Trimming cost V 6 bases and J 5 bases; bases outside gene matches: 15. Written as DNA, the CDR3 is TGTGCCAGTAGCTCTTCCTTCGGGACAGCTCGCGAGACCCAGTACTTC. Its protein is CASSSSFGTARETQYF.

This chain links TRBV9 with TRBJ1-2; TRBD1 is a possible D gene (6 bases). Trimming cost V 4 bases and J 2 bases, with 15 bases left between them. Germline CDR1 and CDR2: SGDLS and YYNGEE. The CDR3 sequence is 15 residues long. The CDR3, as DNA: TGTGCCAGCAGCAACCTTGGGGGGGGCAACTATGGCTACACCTTC. The encoded protein is CASSNLGGGNYGYTF. The variable domain in full, completed from reference TRBV9 and TRBJ1-2, reads DSGVTQTPKHLITATGQRVTLRCSPRSGDLSVYWYQQSLDQGLQFLIQYYNGEERAKGNILERFSAQQFPDLHSELNLSSLELGDSALYFCASSNLGGGNYGYTFGSGTRLTVV.

V usage is TRBV7-2 and J usage is TRBJ2-5; 11 nucleotides align to TRBD2. This CDR3 comprises 19 residues. CDR1 and CDR2 from the germline V gene are SGHTA and FQGNSA. The V gene end was trimmed by 6 bases and the J gene end by 0 bases; junction bases not matched to a gene: 15. The CDR3 here is CASSYTGLAANAYQETQYF. CDR3 sequence (DNA): TGTGCCAGCAGTTACACGGGACTAGCGGCTAACGCGTACCAAGAGACCCAGTACTTC.

The chain carries TRBV6-5 and TRBJ1-4; no clear D. Trimming pared 4 bases from V and 8 bases from J, leaving 8 bases between. The CDR3 sequence is 12 residues long. Germline V gene sequence: CDR1 MNHEY, CDR2 SVGAGI. In nucleotides, the CDR3 is TGTGCCAGCAGTTCCGGTTGGGAAAAACTGTTTTTT. Translated: CASSSGWEKLFF.

The chain links TRBV4-1 to TRBJ2-2; TRBD2 matches 7 bases. Looked up from germline, CDR1 is MGHRA and CDR2 is YSYEKL. V shed 4 bases and J 6 bases; nucleotides not matched to a gene: 11. The CDR3 covers 16 residues. This CDR3 is CASSRDGLVVAGELFF. The CDR3 coding sequence is TGCGCCAGCAGCCGGGACGGACTAGTTGTGGCCGGGGAGCTGTTTTTT.

The chain uses TRBV5-5 and TRBJ2-7, with D possibly matching TRBD2 (5 bases). Germline V lookup: CDR1 SGHKS, CDR2 YYEKEE (reference sequence). This CDR3 comprises 17 residues. Deletions cut 0 bases from V and 2 bases from J, with 18 bases between. CDR3 nucleotide sequence: TGTGCCAGCAGCTTGGAGGAAGTGCGGGTTGCAGCCTACGAGCAGTACTTC. This encodes CASSLEEVRVAAYEQYF.

The CDR3 region has the DNA TGTGCCAGTAGTATAGATCGGACTAGCGAATCCTACGAGCAGTACTTC. Translation gives CASSIDRTSESYEQYF. The chain couples TRBV19 to TRBJ2-7, with TRBD2 matching over 9 bases. Germline V CDR1 and CDR2: LNHDA, SQIVND (reference sequence). The length of the CDR3 is 16 residues. V lost 0 bases, J lost 1 base, and 4 bases stayed unmatched.

The genes are TRBV27 and TRBJ2-7; 9 bases fit TRBD1. The CDR3 extends over 14 amino acids. The germline V gene has CDR1 MNHEY and CDR2 SMNVEV (reference sequence). V lost 5 bases and J lost 3; bases outside the gene matches: 5. The CDR3 here is CASSPRDRDYEQYF. The CDR3 bases are TGTGCCAGCAGTCCCCGGGACAGGGACTACGAGCAGTACTTC.

V gene TRBV9 combines with J gene TRBJ2-1; 12 bases agree with TRBD1. V shed 7 bases and J 2 bases; nucleotides not matched to a gene: 7. CDR1 is SGDLS, CDR2 YYNGEE, per germline. The CDR3 is made up of 16 amino acids. In DNA, the CDR3 is TGTGCCAGCGGGACAGGGGGCGACTTGACCTACAATGAGCAGTTCTTC. Its protein product is CASGTGGDLTYNEQFF. The full variable domain, completed using reference TRBV9 and TRBJ2-1, is DSGVTQTPKHLITATGQRVTLRCSPRSGDLSVYWYQQSLDQGLQFLIQYYNGEERAKGNILERFSAQQFPDLHSELNLSSLELGDSALYFCASGTGGDLTYNEQFFGPGTRLTVL.

The chain employs TRBV5-5 and TRBJ2-1; TRBD1 matches at 11 bases. CDR1 and CDR2 from the germline V gene are SGHKS and YYEKEE (reference sequence). This CDR3 spans 15 amino acids. After removal of 3 bases from V and 2 bases from J, the junction contained 1 base not matched to a gene. CDR3 sequence (DNA): TGTGCCAGCAGCTGGGGACAGGGGGCCTACAATGAGCAGTTCTTC. As protein: CASSWGQGAYNEQFF. The full variable domain, its missing parts supplied by reference TRBV5-5 and TRBJ2-1, is DAGVTQSPTHLIKTRGQQVTLRCSPISGHKSVSWYQQVLGQGPQFIFQYYEKEERGRGNFPDRFSARQFPNYSSELNVNALLLGDSALYLCASSWGQGAYNEQFFGPGTRLTVL.

This rearrangement joins TRBV12-2 to TRBJ2-2; the table's D gene call, TRBD2, was not cross checked with the DNA. TRBV12-2 is listed as a pseudogene. CDR3 size: 17 residues. In DNA form, the CDR3 reads TGTGCAAGTCGCTTAGCGCGAGGACTAGCGGAGGTGAGGGAGCTGTTTTTT. Translating it yields CASRLARGLAEVRELFF.

As for this clone: An end of the junction does not agree with germline; a read error may underlie this. The rearrangement joins TRBV7-9 to TRBJ1-2; D perhaps matches TRBD1 (5 bases). Per germline, CDR1 SEHNR and CDR2 FQNEAQ (reference sequence). The CDR3 sequence is 11 residues long. The CDR3 nucleotides read TGTTCCAGCAGCTTAGGGGCAGAGTACACCTTC. This codes for CSSSLGAEYTF.